Shown below are 4 T cell receptor beta chains from a single sample sequenced in a study of glioma-infiltrating T cells. The iRepertoire nested amplicon-rescue multiplex PCR amplified TCR alpha and beta CDR3s from RNA. MiXCR, run by TCRdb on the multiplex PCR reads, gives a single entry per CDR3 protein. The sample has around 350,000 distinct CDR3 sequences; less than 50% are singletons. The sample consisted of glioma tissue, nonneoplastic brain tissue, or PBMCs (not recorded which). Receptors were obtained from a human donor with low-grade glioma or glioblastoma, undergoing nonglioma brain surgery, or in good health (not recorded which).

This clonotype has a count of ten or more. The chain links TRBV28 to TRBJ2-1; no firm D call. The germline V gene encodes CDR1 MDHEN and CDR2 SYDVKM. This CDR3 has 12 residues. Trimming took off 5 bases at V and 4 bases at J, with 6 bases between the two ends. The CDR3, as DNA: TGTGCCAGCAGTCACGGGTACAATGAGCAGTTCTTC. This sequence encodes CASSHGYNEQFF. Combining the CDR3 with reference TRBV28 and TRBJ2-1 gives the whole variable domain DVKVTQSSRYLVKRTGEKVFLECVQDMDHENMFWYRQDPGLGLRLIYFSYDVKMKEKGDIPEGYSVSREKKERFSLILESASTNQTSMYLCASSHGYNEQFFGPGTRLTVL.

This clonotype was seen a few times. The rearrangement joins TRBV4-1 to TRBJ2-2; D unclear. Trimming removed 0 bases from V and 0 bases from J, with 11 bases in between. The CDR3 has 17 residues. Germline assignment: CDR1 MGHRA and CDR2 YSYEKL. CDR3 sequence: CASSQEGSRTNTGELFF. The DNA for the CDR3 is TGCGCCAGCAGCCAAGAGGGGTCGCGTACGAACACCGGGGAGCTGTTTTTT.

With regard to this clonotype: This may come from a read error, since a much larger clone is one base off. CDR3 nucleotide sequence: TGTGCCAGCAGTGAACCGTTACCTTCCCTCCACTTT. Amino acids: CASSEPLPSLHF. The chain recombines TRBV6-1 with TRBJ1-6; unclear D gene. V dropped 2 bases and J dropped 14 bases, with 10 bases sitting between them. The CDR3 contains 12 residues. Germline CDR1 is MNHNS and CDR2 is SASEGT.

The chain links TRBV11-1 to TRBJ1-2; TRBD1 matches at 8 bases. With 3 bases clipped from V and 5 bases from J, the junction kept 5 bases outside the gene matches. The germline CDR1 and CDR2 sequences are SGHAT and FQDESV (reference sequence). This CDR3 is 14 amino acids long. The CDR3 nucleotides are TGTGCCAGCAGCTTTGGGACAGGACCGTATGGCTACACCTTC. Protein product: CASSFGTGPYGYTF.